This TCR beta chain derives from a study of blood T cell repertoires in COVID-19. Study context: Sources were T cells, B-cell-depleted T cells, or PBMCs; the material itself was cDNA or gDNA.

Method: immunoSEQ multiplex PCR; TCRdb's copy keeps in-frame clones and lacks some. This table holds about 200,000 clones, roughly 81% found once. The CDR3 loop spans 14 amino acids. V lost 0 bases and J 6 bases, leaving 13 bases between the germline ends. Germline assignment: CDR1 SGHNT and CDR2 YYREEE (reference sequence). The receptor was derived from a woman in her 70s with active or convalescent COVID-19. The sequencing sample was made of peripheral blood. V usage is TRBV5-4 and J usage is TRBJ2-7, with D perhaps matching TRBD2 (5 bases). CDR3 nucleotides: TGTGCCAGCAGCTTGGCGACCGGGAACGGCGAGCAGTACTTC. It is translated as CASSLATGNGEQYF. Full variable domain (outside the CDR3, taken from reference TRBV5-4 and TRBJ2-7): ETGVTQSPTHLIKTRGQQVTLRCSSQSGHNTVSWYQQALGQGPQFIFQYYREEENGRGNFPPRFSGLQFPNYSSELNVNALELDDSALYLCASSLATGNGEQYFGPGTRLTVT.